This entry lists 28 T cell receptor beta chains sequenced from one sample in a study of T cells in Graves' hyperthyroidism and ophthalmopathy. The TCR beta CDR3 regions underwent amplification using RNA transcripts as the source. The study used the HTBI primer set for a first-round RT-PCR of the TCR CDR3. TCRdb analysed the multiplex PCR reads with MiXCR anew, one entry per CDR3 protein. The table includes around 300,000 distinct CDR3 sequences, about an eighth detected once. Input material: blood. These receptor sequences come from a woman aged 25 to 39 with Graves' hyperthyroidism that later progressed to Graves' ophthalmopathy.

This clonotype has just a few counts. The J gene is TRBJ2-2, the V gene TRBV7-3; 7 positions match TRBD2. The CDR3 covers 16 residues. From germline, CDR1 is SGHTA and CDR2 FQGTGA. The junction had 11 bases not matched to a gene; V was cut back by 5 bases and J by 5 bases. CDR3 amino acids: CASSGLADRGTGELFF. The DNA for the CDR3 is TGTGCCAGCAGCGGGCTAGCGGACCGAGGGACCGGGGAGCTGTTTTTT.

This clonotype was found many times. The chain links TRBV20-1 to TRBJ1-3; D unclear. The CDR3 consists of 13 residues. Trimming left V 2 bases short and J 4 bases short, with 9 bases between. Germline loops: CDR1 DFQATT, CDR2 SNEGSKA (reference sequence). In nucleotides, the CDR3 is TGCAGTGCTAGACGGGCCAGGGGAAACACCATATATTTT. Amino acids: CSARRARGNTIYF.

The sample holds many counts of this clonotype. The chain has TRBV3-1 and TRBJ1-1; maybe TRBD1 (5 bases). The CDR3 contains 15 residues. With 0 bases removed from V and 2 bases from J, the gap between germline ends came to 10 bases. Germline V lookup: CDR1 LGHDT, CDR2 YNNKEL (reference sequence). The CDR3 DNA sequence: TGTGCCAGCAGCCAAGATTACGGGGGAAACACTGAAGCTTTCTTT. Encoded protein: CASSQDYGGNTEAFF.

This clonotype was picked up many times. The gene calls are TRBV20-1 and TRBJ2-3; D may be TRBD2 (5 bases). Germline V gene data show CDR1 as DFQATT and CDR2 as SNEGSKA (reference sequence). CDR3 length equals 15 residues. V lost 2 bases, J lost 1 base, and 13 bases lay in between. The CDR3 nucleotides read TGCAGTGCTAGACCCCGGACTGGGCGCACAGATACGCAGTATTTT. The encoded protein is CSARPRTGRTDTQYF.

This clonotype was seen ten or more times. The V gene is TRBV6-2 or TRBV6-3, the J gene TRBJ2-7; 8 nucleotides align to TRBD2. The CDR3 has 16 residues. The V and J ends lost 4 bases and 6 bases, in that order; junction bases with no gene match: 14. Germline values: CDR1 MNHEY, CDR2 SVGEGT. The CDR3 protein is CASSSIAGPPESEQYF. Here the CDR3 DNA reads TGTGCCAGCAGTTCAATAGCGGGACCACCGGAGAGCGAGCAGTACTTC.

This clonotype was seen only a few times. The chain combines TRBV27 with TRBJ2-1; TRBD1 is a possible D gene (7 bases). V lost 4 bases and J lost 9, with 13 bases in between. The CDR3 is 13 amino acids. CDR1 is MNHEY and CDR2 is SMNVEV in the germline V gene (reference sequence). The CDR3 DNA reads TGTGCCAGCAGTTATCAGGGGGGCTTTGAGCAGTTCTTC. It is translated as CASSYQGGFEQFF.

This clonotype was found many times. The rearrangement links TRBV9 to TRBJ2-5; the match to TRBD2 covers 14 bases. The germline gives CDR1 SGDLS, CDR2 YYNGEE. The CDR3 loop spans 17 amino acids. Trimming removed 3 bases from V and 5 bases from J; junction bases left unmatched: 9. Here the CDR3 reads CASSASLTSGRAETQYF. The CDR3 nucleotides are TGTGCCAGCAGCGCCTCTCTGACTAGCGGGAGGGCCGAGACCCAGTACTTC.

Points on this clonotype: This may be a read error, as it is one base from a much larger clone. This rearrangement joins TRBV7-9 to TRBJ2-3; 10 nucleotides match TRBD2. The CDR3 sequence is 15 residues long. With V trimmed by 5 bases and J by 2 bases, 4 bases remained unmatched. Germline assignment: CDR1 SEHNR and CDR2 FQNEAQ (reference sequence). DNA for the CDR3: TGTGCCAGCAGCCGGACTAGCGGTTACACAGATACGCAGTATTTT. Amino acid sequence: CASSRTSGYTDTQYF. The variable domain in full, completed from reference TRBV7-9 and TRBJ2-3, reads DTGVSQNPRHKITKRGQNVTFRCDPISEHNRLYWYRQTLGQGPEFLTYFQNEAQLEKSRLLSDRFSAERPKGSFSTLEIQRTEQGDSAMYLCASSRTSGYTDTQYFGPGTRLTVL.

As regards this clonotype: The junction and the germline gene differ at one end; a read error may be behind it. The V gene is TRBV6-1, the J gene TRBJ2-1; 8 bases align to TRBD2. The CDR3 runs to 16 residues. The germline CDR1 and CDR2 sequences are MNHNS and SASEGT. The CDR3 DNA follows: TGTGCCAGCAGCGCCCTGAGTAGCGGGGCCTACAATGTGCAGTTCTTC. This gives the protein CASSALSSGAYNVQFF.

This clonotype was seen a few times. The chain links TRBV2 to TRBJ2-3, with TRBD2 matching 10 bases. This CDR3 contains 19 residues. With 5 bases clipped from V and 6 bases from J, the junction kept 20 bases outside the gene matches. In germline, CDR1 is SNHLY, CDR2 FYNNEI. The CDR3 loop is CASSLDLGTSGRASDTQYF. CDR3 sequence (DNA): TGTGCCAGCAGTCTGGACCTTGGGACCAGCGGGAGGGCCTCCGATACGCAGTATTTT.

This clonotype was counted only a few times. The CDR3 DNA follows: TGCGCCAGCAGCCAAGAAGCGGGCTATAACACCGGGGAGCTGTTTTTT. Translated, it gives CASSQEAGYNTGELFF. The chain links TRBV4-1 to TRBJ2-2, with D possibly matching TRBD2 (6 bases). The CDR3 loop spans 16 amino acids. The germline CDR1 and CDR2 sequences are MGHRA and YSYEKL. V dropped 0 bases and J dropped 2 bases, with 10 bases sitting between them.

This clonotype was detected only a few times. This may arise from a read error, as a much more abundant clone is one base away. This chain joins TRBV7-9 and TRBJ2-7, with D tentatively TRBD1 or TRBD2 (5 bases each). Germline V CDR1 and CDR2: SEHNR, FQNEAQ (reference sequence). CDR3 length: 14 residues. CDR3 DNA: TGTGCCGGCAGGGCCGGGACCGCGTCCTGGGAGCAGTACTTC. Translation: CAGRAGTASWEQYF.

The sample holds many counts of this clonotype. The gene calls are TRBV7-9 and TRBJ1-2; D not certain. Per the germline V gene, CDR1 is SEHNR and CDR2 is FQNEAQ (reference sequence). V gave up 5 bases and J gave up 8 bases, with 15 bases separating them. CDR3 length: 13 residues. CDR3 protein: CASSPRAAEGYTF. CDR3 nucleotides: TGTGCCAGCAGCCCTAGAGCGGCTGAGGGCTACACCTTC.

This clonotype has just a few counts. V is TRBV19 and J is TRBJ2-7, with D possibly matching TRBD2 (5 bases). Trimming removed 1 base from V and 0 bases from J, with 13 bases in between. Germline V CDR1 and CDR2: LNHDA, SQIVND (reference sequence). This CDR3 contains 16 residues. The DNA for the CDR3 is TGTGCCAGTAGTATAGGTGGCGGGCTGAGCTCCTACGAGCAGTACTTC. Its translation: CASSIGGGLSSYEQYF. The full variable domain, its missing parts supplied by reference TRBV19 and TRBJ2-7, is DGGITQSPKYLFRKEGQNVTLSCEQNLNHDAMYWYRQDPGQGLRLIYYSQIVNDFQKGDIAEGYSVSREKKESFPLTVTSAQKNPTAFYLCASSIGGGLSSYEQYFGPGTRLTVT.

This clonotype was detected only a few times. V is TRBV10-3 and J is TRBJ2-2; D is ambiguous. The CDR3 extends over 12 amino acids. Trimming took 3 bases from V and 5 from J, leaving 4 bases between them. Germline CDR1 and CDR2: ENHRY and SYGVKD. In DNA form, the CDR3 reads TGTGCCATCAGTGATGGGACCGGGGAGCTGTTTTTT. It codes for CAISDGTGELFF.

At least ten counts were recorded for this clonotype. One end of the junction fails to match germline, which may point to a read error. The chain is built from TRBV27 and TRBJ2-1; TRBD2 matches 8 bases. CDR1 is MNHEY and CDR2 is SMNVEV in the germline V gene (reference sequence). The CDR3 consists of 16 residues. CDR3 region: CASSFDGLASSNEQFF. CDR3 sequence (DNA): TGTGCCAGCAGTTTCGATGGACTAGCATCCTCCAATGAGCAGTTCTTC.

There are many counts of this clonotype. The gene calls are TRBV5-1 and TRBJ2-1; no firm D call. This CDR3 contains 16 residues. Trimming stripped 0 bases from V and 4 bases from J, with 14 bases between. Per germline, CDR1 SGHRS and CDR2 YFSETQ. The CDR3 sequence is CASSLGSDLIYNEQFF. CDR3 nucleotides: TGCGCCAGCAGCTTGGGCAGTGACCTTATTTACAATGAGCAGTTCTTC.

The gene calls are TRBV20-1 and TRBJ2-7; 9 bases line up with TRBD2. The germline gives CDR1 DFQATT, CDR2 SNEGSKA (reference sequence). The CDR3 is 15 residues long. Trimming took 6 bases from V and 7 from J; bases not matched to a gene: 16. The CDR3 region is CSALVPGVAGVEQYF. CDR3 in DNA: TGCAGTGCCCTAGTCCCCGGAGTAGCGGGAGTAGAGCAGTACTTC.

This clonotype was recorded at least ten times. The chain couples TRBV6-1 to TRBJ1-1, with a tentative D call TRBD1 (5 bases). Germline CDR1 and CDR2: MNHNS and SASEGT. V was pared by 8 bases and J by 1 base, with 14 bases between. The CDR3 contains 14 residues. Here the CDR3 reads CASAPGTANTEAFF. DNA of the CDR3: TGTGCCAGCGCTCCGGGGACGGCGAACACTGAAGCTTTCTTT.

The chain has TRBV15 and TRBJ2-6; D possibly corresponds to TRBD1 (7 bases). The CDR3 sequence is 20 residues long. Germline V gene lookup returns CDR1 LNHNV and CDR2 YYDKDF (reference sequence). With 5 bases removed from V and 1 base from J, the gap between germline ends came to 24 bases. As DNA, the CDR3 is TGTGCCACCAGCGACTCCACGGAGGGGACAGTACTATCTGGGGCCAACGTCCTGACTTTC. Protein sequence: CATSDSTEGTVLSGANVLTF.

The V call is TRBV11-2, the J call TRBJ2-4; 10 bases match TRBD2. There are 23 residues in the CDR3. V shed 1 base and J 0 bases; nucleotides not matched to a gene: 21. Germline-derived CDR1 and CDR2 are SGHAT and FQNNGV. DNA for the CDR3: TGTGCCAGCAGCTTAGCCGTTGGACAGGCACCTAGCGGGAGAATCTCAGCCAAAAACATTCAGTACTTC. It yields the protein CASSLAVGQAPSGRISAKNIQYF.

This clonotype was seen repeatedly, ten times or more. V and J are TRBV6-1 and TRBJ1-1; TRBD1 matches 7 bases. V lost 8 bases to trimming and J lost 5 bases; unmatched junction nucleotides: 2. The CDR3 extends over 11 amino acids. The germline gives CDR1 MNHNS, CDR2 SASEGT. The CDR3 reads CASLTGTEAFF. CDR3 bases: TGTGCCAGCCTGACAGGGACTGAAGCTTTCTTT.

This clonotype showed up many times. The gene calls are TRBV6-1 and TRBJ2-7, with a possible D match to TRBD1 (6 bases). Germline CDR1 and CDR2: MNHNS and SASEGT. This CDR3 contains 15 residues. Trimming took off 6 bases at V and 0 bases at J, with 15 bases between the two ends. CDR3 sequence: CASSGWLGGSYEQYF. DNA for the CDR3: TGTGCCAGCAGCGGCTGGCTAGGGGGCTCCTACGAGCAGTACTTC.

Many counts were recorded for this clonotype. The V and J genes are TRBV6-2 or TRBV6-3 and TRBJ1-6; D unclear. V was pared by 2 bases and J by 4 bases, with 9 bases between. Germline V gene sequence: CDR1 MNHEY, CDR2 SVGEGT. This CDR3 comprises 15 residues. The CDR3 DNA reads as TGTGCCAGCAGTTACCCGCCGGATTATAATTCACCCCTCCACTTT. Protein product: CASSYPPDYNSPLHF.

At least ten counts were recorded for this clonotype. V usage is TRBV7-2 and J usage is TRBJ2-5, with TRBD1 matching over 8 bases. The CDR3 spans 14 residues. Germline values: CDR1 SGHTA, CDR2 FQGNSA. Losses at the gene ends were 1 base for V and 3 bases for J; bases not matched to a gene: 1. This CDR3 is CASSLGTGKETQYF. In DNA, the CDR3 is TGTGCCAGCAGCTTAGGGACAGGGAAAGAGACCCAGTACTTC.

This clonotype has at least ten counts. V gene TRBV30 combines with J gene TRBJ1-2, with 8 nucleotides matching TRBD1. Germline-derived CDR1 and CDR2 are GTSNPN and SVGIG (reference sequence). The CDR3 length is 14 residues. The V segment lost 1 base and the J segment 4 bases; nucleotides outside the gene matches: 5. This CDR3 is CAWSGQGALYGYTF. The DNA for the CDR3 is TGTGCCTGGAGTGGGCAGGGGGCCCTCTATGGCTACACCTTC.

This clonotype was seen many times. CDR3 DNA: TGCGCGGGGACCGGCACAGATACGCAGTATTTT. It codes for CAGTGTDTQYF. The rearrangement uses TRBV29-1 and TRBJ2-3; D is possibly TRBD2 (6 bases). The CDR3 runs 11 residues. Per the germline V gene, CDR1 is SQVTM and CDR2 is ANQGSEA.

In its sample, this clonotype was seen a few times. This sequence joins TRBV19 and TRBJ2-1; 7 bases map to TRBD2. CDR1 LNHDA and CDR2 SQIVND come from the germline V gene (reference sequence). The V segment lost 5 bases and the J segment 4 bases; nucleotides outside the gene matches: 8. The CDR3 runs to 15 residues. The CDR3 region is CASSPGGTRYNEQFF. The CDR3 region has the DNA TGTGCCAGTAGTCCCGGGGGGACTCGTTACAATGAGCAGTTCTTC.